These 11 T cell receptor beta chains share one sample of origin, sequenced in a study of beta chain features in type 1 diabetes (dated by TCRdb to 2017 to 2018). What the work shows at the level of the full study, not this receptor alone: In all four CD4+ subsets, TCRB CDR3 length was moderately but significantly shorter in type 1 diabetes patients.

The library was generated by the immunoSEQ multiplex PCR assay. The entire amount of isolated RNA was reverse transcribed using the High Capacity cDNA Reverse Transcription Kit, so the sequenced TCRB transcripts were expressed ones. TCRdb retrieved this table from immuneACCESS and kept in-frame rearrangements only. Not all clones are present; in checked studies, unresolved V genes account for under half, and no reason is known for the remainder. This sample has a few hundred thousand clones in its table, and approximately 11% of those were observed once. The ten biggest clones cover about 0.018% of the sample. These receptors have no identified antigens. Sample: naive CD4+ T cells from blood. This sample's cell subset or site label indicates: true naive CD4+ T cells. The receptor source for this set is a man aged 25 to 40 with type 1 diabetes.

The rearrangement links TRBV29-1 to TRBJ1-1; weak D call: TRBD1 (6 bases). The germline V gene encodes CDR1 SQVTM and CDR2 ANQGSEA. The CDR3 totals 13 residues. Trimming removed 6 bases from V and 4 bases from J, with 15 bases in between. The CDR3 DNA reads TGCAGCGTCGCGCAGGGGAAAGGCACTGAAGCTTTCTTT. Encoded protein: CSVAQGKGTEAFF. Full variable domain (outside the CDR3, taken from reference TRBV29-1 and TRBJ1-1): SAVISQKPSRDICQRGTSLTIQCQVDSQVTMMFWYRQQPGQSLTLIATANQGSEATYESGFVIDKFPISRPNLTFSTLTVSNMSPEDSSIYLCSVAQGKGTEAFFGQGTRLTVV.

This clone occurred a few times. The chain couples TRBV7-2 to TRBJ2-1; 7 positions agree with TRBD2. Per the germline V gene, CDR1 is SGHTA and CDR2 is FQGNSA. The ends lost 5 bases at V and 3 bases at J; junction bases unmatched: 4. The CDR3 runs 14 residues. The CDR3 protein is CASSLREGYNEQFF. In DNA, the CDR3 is TGTGCCAGCAGCCTCAGGGAGGGCTACAATGAGCAGTTCTTC.

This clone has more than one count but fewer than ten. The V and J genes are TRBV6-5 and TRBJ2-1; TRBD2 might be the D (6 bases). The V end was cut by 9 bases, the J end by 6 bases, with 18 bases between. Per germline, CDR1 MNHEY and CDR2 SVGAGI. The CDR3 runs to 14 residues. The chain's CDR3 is CASSRDSVGNEQFF. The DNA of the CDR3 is TGTGCCAGTTCCCGGGACTCGGTGGGCAATGAGCAGTTCTTC.

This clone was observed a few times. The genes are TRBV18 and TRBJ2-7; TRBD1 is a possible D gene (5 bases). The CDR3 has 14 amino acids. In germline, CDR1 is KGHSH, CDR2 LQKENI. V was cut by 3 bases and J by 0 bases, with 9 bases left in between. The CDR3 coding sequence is TGTGCCAGCTCACCGGGCAGGGTCTCCTACGAGCAGTACTTC. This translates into CASSPGRVSYEQYF.

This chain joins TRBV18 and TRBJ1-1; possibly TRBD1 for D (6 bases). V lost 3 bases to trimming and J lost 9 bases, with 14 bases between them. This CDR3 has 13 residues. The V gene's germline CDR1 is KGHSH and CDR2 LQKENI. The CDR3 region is CASSPEEDSKAFF. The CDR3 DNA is TGTGCCAGCTCACCGGAGGAGGACAGCAAAGCTTTCTTT.

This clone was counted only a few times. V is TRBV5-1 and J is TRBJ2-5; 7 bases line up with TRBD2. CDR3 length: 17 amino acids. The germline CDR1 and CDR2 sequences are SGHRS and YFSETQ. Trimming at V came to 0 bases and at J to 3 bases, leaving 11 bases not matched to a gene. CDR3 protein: CASSLDVDRLAEETQYF. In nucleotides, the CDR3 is TGCGCCAGCAGCTTGGACGTCGATCGGCTAGCGGAAGAGACCCAGTACTTC.

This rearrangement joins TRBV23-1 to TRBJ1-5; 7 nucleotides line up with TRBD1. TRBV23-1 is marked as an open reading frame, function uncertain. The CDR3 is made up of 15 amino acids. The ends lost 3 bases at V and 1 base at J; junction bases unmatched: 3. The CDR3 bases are TGCGCCAGCAGTCAGAAGACAGGGAGCAATCAGCCCCAGCATTTT. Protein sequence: CASSQKTGSNQPQHF.

The DNA for the CDR3 is TGTGCCAGCAGCGTGGGACTAGCGGAACCTTCCTACGAGCAGTACTTC. Translated: CASSVGLAEPSYEQYF. The chain joins TRBV9 to TRBJ2-7; 11 nucleotides align to TRBD2. Germline CDR1 and CDR2: SGDLS and YYNGEE. V lost 2 bases to trimming and J lost 1 base; unmatched junction nucleotides: 5. The CDR3 is 16 residues long.

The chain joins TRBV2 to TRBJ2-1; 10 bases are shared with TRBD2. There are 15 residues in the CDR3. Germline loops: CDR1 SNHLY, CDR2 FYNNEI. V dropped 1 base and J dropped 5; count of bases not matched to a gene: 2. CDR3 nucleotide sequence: TGTGCCAGCAGTGAAGAGCTAGCGGGGGACAATGAGCAGTTCTTC. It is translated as CASSEELAGDNEQFF.

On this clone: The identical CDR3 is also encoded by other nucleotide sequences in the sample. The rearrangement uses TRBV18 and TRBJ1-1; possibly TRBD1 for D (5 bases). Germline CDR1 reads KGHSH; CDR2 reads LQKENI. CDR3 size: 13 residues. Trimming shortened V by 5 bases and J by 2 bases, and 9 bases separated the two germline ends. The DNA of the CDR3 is TGTGCCAGCTCAACGGGGGAAAACACTGAAGCTTTCTTT. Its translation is CASSTGENTEAFF.

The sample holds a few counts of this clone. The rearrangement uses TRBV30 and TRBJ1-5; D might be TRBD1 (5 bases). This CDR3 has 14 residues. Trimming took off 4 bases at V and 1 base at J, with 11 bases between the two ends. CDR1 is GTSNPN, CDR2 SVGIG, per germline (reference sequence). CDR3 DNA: TGTGCCTGGAATCAGGGCCTGAGCAATCAGCCCCAGCATTTT. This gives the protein CAWNQGLSNQPQHF.